Each of the 14 T cell receptor beta chains below was sequenced from the same sample in a study of shared clonotypes between healthy human individuals. Using immunoSEQ multiplex PCR, the repertoire was profiled, and TCRdb retains in-frame clones only, with some absent. The sample carries 75,000 to 100,000 clones, around 47% recorded once. Source material: PBMCs. The receptor set was obtained from a woman in her thirties or forties in good health. Some clones in this sample may be carry-over from other donors' samples.

The V call is TRBV5-6, the J call TRBJ2-7; the D is unclear. Germline V lookup: CDR1 SGHDT, CDR2 YYEEEE. CDR3 length: 11 residues. Trimming took 4 bases from V and 5 from J, leaving 7 bases between them. CDR3 loop: CASSRSDEQYF. In nucleotides, the CDR3 is TGTGCCAGCAGCCGGTCGGACGAGCAGTACTTC.

This clone was counted ten times or more. The rearrangement joins TRBV7-6 to TRBJ1-4, with D unresolved. The CDR3 consists of 14 residues. V was cut by 5 bases and J by 8 bases, with 15 bases left in between. Germline V CDR1 and CDR2: SGHVS, FNYEAQ. The CDR3 DNA sequence: TGTGCCAGCAGCCAAACGGACTGGAAGGAAAAACTGTTTTTT. This sequence encodes CASSQTDWKEKLFF. Filled out from reference TRBV7-6 and TRBJ1-4, the complete variable domain reads GAGVSQSPRYKVTKRGQDVALRCDPISGHVSLYWYRQALGQGPEFLTYFNYEAQQDKSGLPNDRFSAERPEGSISTLTIQRTEQRDSAMYRCASSQTDWKEKLFFGSGTQLSVL.

The V call is TRBV11-1, the J call TRBJ2-7; 8 bases align to TRBD1. V was clipped by 5 bases and J by 3 bases; unmatched bases: 6. The CDR3 spans 14 residues. Germline CDR1 is SGHAT and CDR2 is FQDESV (reference sequence). For the CDR3, the DNA is TGTGCCAGCAGCGTTTCCAGGGGGCTCTACGAGCAGTACTTC. As protein: CASSVSRGLYEQYF.

Within the sample, this clone is medium-sized. J is TRBJ2-7 and V is TRBV28; TRBD2 matches 7 bases. The CDR3 is 15 residues long. Trimming cost V 6 bases and J 1 base; bases outside gene matches: 9. The germline CDR1 and CDR2 sequences are MDHEN and SYDVKM. The CDR3: CASSGLGWVSYEQYF. The CDR3 DNA reads TGTGCCAGCAGCGGACTAGGATGGGTTTCCTACGAGCAGTACTTC.

In this sample, this clone turned up many times. This chain joins TRBV20-1 and TRBJ1-2, with D unresolved. Germline assignment: CDR1 DFQATT and CDR2 SNEGSKA (reference sequence). The CDR3 totals 10 residues. V dropped 5 bases and J dropped 8 bases, with 9 bases sitting between them. The DNA of the CDR3 is TGCAGTGCTCCAGCTTGGGGCTACACCTTC. Translating it yields CSAPAWGYTF.

This clone is classed as medium-sized. The V call is TRBV30, the J call TRBJ1-2, with unresolved D. With 2 bases removed from V and 4 bases from J, the gap between germline ends came to 11 bases. The length of the CDR3 is 13 residues. Germline lookup yields CDR1 GTSNPN and CDR2 SVGIG (reference sequence). CDR3 protein: CAWSPGLSYGYTF. CDR3 DNA: TGTGCCTGGAGTCCTGGCTTAAGCTATGGCTACACCTTC.

This clone is a singleton in its sample. This chain joins TRBV30 and TRBJ1-3, with D unresolved. CDR3 size: 14 residues. Per the germline V gene, CDR1 is GTSNPN and CDR2 is SVGIG (reference sequence). The V and J ends lost 3 bases and 2 bases respectively, with 11 bases between them. CDR3 region: CAWSPREAGNTIYF. The CDR3 region has the DNA TGTGCCTGGAGCCCCCGGGAAGCTGGAAACACCATATATTTT.

At least ten counts were recorded for this clone. The rearrangement uses TRBV30 and TRBJ1-2; 7 positions match TRBD1. The junction had 2 bases not matched to a gene; V was cut back by 2 bases and J by 2 bases. The CDR3 covers 13 residues. Germline lookup yields CDR1 GTSNPN and CDR2 SVGIG (reference sequence). CDR3 protein: CAWSLQGNYGYTF. Here the CDR3 DNA reads TGTGCCTGGAGTCTACAGGGGAACTATGGCTACACCTTC.

The chain is built from TRBV25-1 and TRBJ1-4; D might be TRBD1 (5 bases). V gave up 3 bases and J gave up 3 bases, with 11 bases separating them. The CDR3 contains 15 residues. Germline CDR1 reads MGHDK; CDR2 reads SYGVNS. This chain's CDR3 is CASSDAGRPNEKLFF. DNA for the CDR3: TGTGCCAGCAGTGACGCAGGGAGGCCTAATGAAAAACTGTTTTTT.

In the case of this clone: The junction departs from germline at one end; a sequencing error may be responsible. This sequence joins TRBV7-9 and TRBJ2-1; possibly TRBD1 for D (6 bases). The CDR3 loop spans 14 amino acids. Germline V gives CDR1 SEHNR, CDR2 FQNEAQ (reference sequence). CDR3 region: CASSLGSGDNEQFF. The CDR3 region has the DNA TGCGCCAGCAGCCTAGGATCAGGGGACAATGAGCAGTTCTTC.

The rearrangement uses TRBV2 and TRBJ2-7; 11 positions match TRBD2. J was trimmed by 4 bases and V by 2 bases; bases with no gene match: 4. Germline V gene sequence: CDR1 SNHLY, CDR2 FYNNEI. This CDR3 region has 15 residues. Here the CDR3 DNA reads TGTGCCAGCAGTGAACAAGGGACTAGCGGATACGAGCAGTACTTC. This sequence encodes CASSEQGTSGYEQYF.

The chain links TRBV7-3 to TRBJ1-2; 8 bases line up with TRBD1. The J segment lost 5 bases and the V segment lost 0 bases, leaving 8 bases of the junction unmatched. The germline gives CDR1 SGHTA, CDR2 FQGTGA. CDR3 length: 16 amino acids. The CDR3 DNA reads TGTGCCAGCAGCTTAACTCCGGACAGGGACCAGTATGGCTACACCTTC. It encodes CASSLTPDRDQYGYTF.

The gene calls are TRBV9 and TRBJ2-7, with TRBD2 matching 9 bases. J was trimmed by 0 bases and V by 0 bases; bases with no gene match: 7. CDR1 and CDR2 (germline): SGDLS, YYNGEE. The CDR3 is 17 amino acids. CDR3: CASSVGIISGGSYEQYF. The CDR3, as DNA: TGTGCCAGCAGCGTAGGAATCATTAGCGGGGGCTCCTACGAGCAGTACTTC.

This clone was observed once. A much larger clone lies one base from this, so it may be a read error. The CDR3 does not close with the conserved phenylalanine or tryptophan, likely indicating a read error. The rearrangement links TRBV19 to TRBJ2-4; the D call may be TRBD1 or TRBD2 (5 bases each). The CDR3 is made up of 15 amino acids. V was shortened by 5 bases and J by 0 bases, with 11 bases between the two germline ends. Germline CDR1 reads LNHDA; CDR2 reads SQIVND (reference sequence). The CDR3 protein is CASSRGPGAKNIQYL. CDR3 sequence (DNA): TGTGCCAGTAGTCGGGGCCCGGGAGCCAAAAACATTCAGTACCTC.